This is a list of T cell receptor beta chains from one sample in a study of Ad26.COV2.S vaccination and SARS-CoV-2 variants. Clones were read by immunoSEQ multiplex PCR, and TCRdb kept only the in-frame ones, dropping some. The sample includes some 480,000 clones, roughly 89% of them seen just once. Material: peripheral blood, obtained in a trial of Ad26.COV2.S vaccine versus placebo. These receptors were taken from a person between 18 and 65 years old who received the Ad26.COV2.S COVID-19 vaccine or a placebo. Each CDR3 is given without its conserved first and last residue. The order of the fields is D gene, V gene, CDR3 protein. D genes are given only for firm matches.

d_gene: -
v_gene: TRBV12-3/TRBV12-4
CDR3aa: ASTPGGNTIY

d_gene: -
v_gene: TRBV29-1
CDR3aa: SVASQLGTGELF

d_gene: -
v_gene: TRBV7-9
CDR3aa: ASSIASGILKLEAF

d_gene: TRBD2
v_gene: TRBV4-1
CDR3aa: ASSQTSGSSNEQY

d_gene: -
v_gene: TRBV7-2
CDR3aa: ASSLASGAGYGYT

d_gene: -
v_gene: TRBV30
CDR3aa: AWSVLGGRTEAF

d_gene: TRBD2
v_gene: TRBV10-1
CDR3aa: ASPHPGGAETQY

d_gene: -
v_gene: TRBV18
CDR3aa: ASSPGTAYSGNTIY

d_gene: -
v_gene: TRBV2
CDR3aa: ASSRPTGGYGYT

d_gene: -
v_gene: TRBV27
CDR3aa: ASSSGWWETQY

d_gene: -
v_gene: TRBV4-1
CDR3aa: ASSQEDTLLQETQY

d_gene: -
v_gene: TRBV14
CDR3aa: ASSQDDPPDTEAF

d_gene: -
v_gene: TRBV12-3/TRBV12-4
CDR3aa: ASSTGQPQH

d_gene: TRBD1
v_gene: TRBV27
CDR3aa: ASSLRRGGFAEAF

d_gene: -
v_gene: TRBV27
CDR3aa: ASSLLGALGTDTQY

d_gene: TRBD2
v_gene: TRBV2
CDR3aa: ASSPLSGSPGELF

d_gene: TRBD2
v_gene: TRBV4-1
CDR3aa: ASSQDRGGSSYEQY

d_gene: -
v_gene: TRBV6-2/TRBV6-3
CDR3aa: ASSYRSKLHSYT

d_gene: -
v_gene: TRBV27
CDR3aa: ASSLQGLPYEQY

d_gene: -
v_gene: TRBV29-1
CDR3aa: SARLSSTDTQY

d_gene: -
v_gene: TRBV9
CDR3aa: ASSVGDYTEAF

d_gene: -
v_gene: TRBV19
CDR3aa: ASHEVGRRANYGYT

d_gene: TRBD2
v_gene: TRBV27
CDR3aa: ASLLLAGGRYEQY

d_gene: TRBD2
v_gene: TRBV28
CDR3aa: ASRSGTRVVETQY

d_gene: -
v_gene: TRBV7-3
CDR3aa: ASSLTEGIGEQF

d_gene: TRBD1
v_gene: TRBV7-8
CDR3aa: ASSQYQSQGANNEQF

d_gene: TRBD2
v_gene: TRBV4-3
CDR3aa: ASSSYRTSGNSGEQY

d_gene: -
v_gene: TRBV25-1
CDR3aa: ASSDHTWWETQY

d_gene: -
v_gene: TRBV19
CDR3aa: ASSMTRGEAF

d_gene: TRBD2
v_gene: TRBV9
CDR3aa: ASSGGLAGGGRFNEQF

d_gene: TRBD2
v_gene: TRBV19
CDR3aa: ASSIWLAGGPREQY

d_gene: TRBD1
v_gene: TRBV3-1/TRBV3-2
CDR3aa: ASSPGTGPYNEQF

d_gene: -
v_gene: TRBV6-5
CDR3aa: ASSHEVAEAF

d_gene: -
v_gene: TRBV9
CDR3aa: ASRTGTHGGDTQY

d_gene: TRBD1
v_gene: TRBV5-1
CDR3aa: ASSRVGQGSYEQY

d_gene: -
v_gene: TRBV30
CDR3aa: AWSVGGYGYT

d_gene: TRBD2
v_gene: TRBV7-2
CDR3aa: ASSSKGTSGRASTDTQY

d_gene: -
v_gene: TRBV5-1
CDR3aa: ASSLGFGFGGEQF

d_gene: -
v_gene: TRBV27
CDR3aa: ASSPRLELSYYT

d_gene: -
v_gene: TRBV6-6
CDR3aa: ASSYSDGETQY

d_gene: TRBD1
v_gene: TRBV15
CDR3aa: ATSTDREAVGYT

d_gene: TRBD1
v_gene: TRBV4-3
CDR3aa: ASSRMAGTGGAGTEAF

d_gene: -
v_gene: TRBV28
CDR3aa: ASSLGAASHEQF